Following are 24 T cell receptor beta chains from one sample sequenced in a study of blood T cell repertoires in COVID-19. Method: immunoSEQ multiplex PCR; TCRdb's copy keeps in-frame clones and lacks some. The profile covers under 300,000 clones, with around 83% appearing a single time and about 1.5% taken by the ten largest. Sequenced material: peripheral blood. The origin of the receptors is a woman aged 40 to 50 who had recovered from COVID-19.

V usage is TRBV30 and J usage is TRBJ2-5; TRBD2 aligns across 10 bases. V lost 3 bases, J lost 3 bases, and 4 bases stayed unmatched. CDR3 length: 14 amino acids. CDR1 is GTSNPN and CDR2 is SVGIG in the germline V gene (reference sequence). The CDR3 protein is CAWRLAGGEETQYF. CDR3 DNA: TGTGCCTGGAGATTAGCGGGGGGAGAAGAGACCCAGTACTTC.

This chain connects TRBV7-8 to TRBJ1-4; D call uncertain. This CDR3 has 16 residues. Germline loops: CDR1 SGHVS, CDR2 FQNEAQ. V lost 5 bases and J 8 bases, leaving 21 bases between the germline ends. For the CDR3, the DNA is TGTGCCAGCAGCCCCCGCCAGGAGGGCCGTGGCGAAAAACTGTTTTTT. Amino acids: CASSPRQEGRGEKLFF.

The chain is built from TRBV30 and TRBJ2-5; 9 bases align to TRBD2. CDR1 is GTSNPN and CDR2 is SVGIG in the germline V gene (reference sequence). CDR3 size: 15 residues. Germline trimming cut 5 bases from V and 5 bases from J; bases unmatched to any gene: 12. CDR3 sequence reads: CAWGGTSSDLETQYF. Here the CDR3 DNA reads TGTGCCTGGGGGGGGACTAGCTCTGATCTGGAGACCCAGTACTTC.

The rearrangement joins TRBV6-5 to TRBJ2-7; possible D gene TRBD1, 5 bases. The V and J ends lost 11 bases and 1 base respectively, with 9 bases between them. CDR1 and CDR2 from the germline V gene are MNHEY and SVGAGI. The CDR3 consists of 11 residues. As DNA, the CDR3 is TGTGCCCTCCAGGGATCCTACGAGCAGTACTTC. This codes for CALQGSYEQYF.

The V gene is TRBV10-3, the J gene TRBJ1-2; weak D call: TRBD1 (6 bases). The germline CDR1 and CDR2 sequences are ENHRY and SYGVKD. The V end lost 0 bases, the J end lost 4 bases, and 12 bases lay between the germline ends. The CDR3 spans 15 residues. For the CDR3, the DNA is TGTGCCATCAGTGAGTCGATATCCAGGGGCTATGGCTACACCTTC. It codes for CAISESISRGYGYTF.

The V and J genes are TRBV4-1 and TRBJ1-5; maybe TRBD1 (5 bases). Trimming removed 4 bases at V and 4 bases at J, with 11 bases between. This CDR3 comprises 14 residues. Germline V gene lookup returns CDR1 MGHRA and CDR2 YSYEKL. The CDR3 reads CASSRGGGNQPQHF. CDR3 in DNA: TGCGCCAGCAGCCGTGGGGGAGGAAATCAGCCCCAGCATTTT.

This chain connects TRBV30 to TRBJ2-2, with D perhaps TRBD1 (5 bases). From germline, CDR1 is GTSNPN and CDR2 SVGIG (reference sequence). The V gene lost 2 bases and the J gene lost 6 bases, with 10 bases spanning the gap. The CDR3 extends over 13 amino acids. The CDR3 here is CAWSYPGSGELFF. The CDR3 nucleotides are TGTGCCTGGAGTTATCCAGGGTCCGGGGAGCTGTTTTTT.

The CDR3 DNA reads TGTGCCAGCAGGTCTGGGACAGGGGCAAGTGGCTACACCTTC. Protein: CASRSGTGASGYTF. The gene calls are TRBV2 and TRBJ1-2; 10 nucleotides line up with TRBD1. This CDR3 is built from 14 residues. J was trimmed by 7 bases and V by 6 bases; bases with no gene match: 8. The germline CDR1 and CDR2 sequences are SNHLY and FYNNEI.

The chain links TRBV4-1 to TRBJ2-7, with 10 nucleotides matching TRBD1. The CDR3 sequence is 18 residues long. The V and J ends lost 1 base and 1 base, in that order; junction bases with no gene match: 10. Per the germline V gene, CDR1 is MGHRA and CDR2 is YSYEKL. CDR3 coding DNA: TGCGCCAGCAGCCAAGGTTGGGACAGGGGACTATCGTCCTACGAGCAGTACTTC. Protein product: CASSQGWDRGLSSYEQYF.

The rearrangement uses TRBV21-1 and TRBJ2-6; the table's D call TRBD2 went unverified against the DNA. TRBV21-1 is a documented pseudogene. The CDR3 is made up of 14 amino acids. The CDR3 spells CAPSIVPGANVLTF. The DNA of the CDR3 is TGTGCCCCAAGTATAGTTCCTGGGGCCAACGTCCTGACTTTC.

The CDR3 protein is CSVATGTGTDEQYF. Written as DNA, the CDR3 is TGCAGCGTTGCTACCGGGACAGGGACAGACGAGCAGTACTTC. The rearrangement links TRBV29-1 to TRBJ2-7; 9 nucleotides align to TRBD1. From germline, CDR1 is SQVTM and CDR2 ANQGSEA. V lost 4 bases, J lost 5 bases, and 9 bases stayed unmatched. The CDR3 spans 14 residues.

On this clone: One end of the junction fails to match germline, which may point to a read error. The rearrangement joins TRBV11-2 to TRBJ2-7, with D possibly TRBD1 on 6 matching bases. CDR1 and CDR2 (germline): SGHAT, FQNNGV. The CDR3 is 15 residues long. The CDR3 nucleotides are TGTGCCAGCGGGAGACTCGGGACACCATCCTTCGAGCAGTACTTC. Its translation: CASGRLGTPSFEQYF.

The V gene is TRBV7-8, the J gene TRBJ1-1; D is perhaps TRBD1 (5 bases). Trimming took 5 bases from V and 4 from J, leaving 14 bases between them. The CDR3 is 14 amino acids. Germline lookup yields CDR1 SGHVS and CDR2 FQNEAQ. The CDR3 nucleotides are TGTGCCAGCAGCCGAGGGGAGTGGGGCACTGAAGCTTTCTTT. Its translation is CASSRGEWGTEAFF. Complete variable domain (other parts from reference TRBV7-8 and TRBJ1-1): GAGVSQSPRYKVAKRGQDVALRCDPISGHVSLFWYQQALGQGPEFLTYFQNEAQLDKSGLPSDRFFAERPEGSVSTLKIQRTQQEDSAVYLCASSRGEWGTEAFFGQGTRLTVV.

J is TRBJ1-2 and V is TRBV5-1; TRBD1 is a possible D gene (6 bases). Germline-derived CDR1 and CDR2 are SGHRS and YFSETQ. This CDR3 is 14 amino acids long. V lost 2 bases, J lost 8 bases, and 16 bases lay in between. For the CDR3, the DNA is TGCGCCAGCAGCTTAGGGGGACCCGAATTCGGCTACACCTTC. It yields the protein CASSLGGPEFGYTF. The full variable domain, in which reference TRBV5-1 and TRBJ1-2 provide the parts outside the CDR3, is KAGVTQTPRYLIKTRGQQVTLSCSPISGHRSVSWYQQTPGQGLQFLFEYFSETQRNKGNFPGRFSGRQFSNSRSEMNVSTLELGDSALYLCASSLGGPEFGYTFGSGTRLTVV.

The chain combines TRBV19 with TRBJ1-1; 8 nucleotides line up with TRBD1. The CDR3 is 15 amino acids. The germline gives CDR1 LNHDA, CDR2 SQIVND (reference sequence). The ends lost 5 bases at V and 3 bases at J; junction bases unmatched: 8. The CDR3 DNA sequence: TGTGCCAGTAGTTTACAGGGGGTGAAGTACACTGAAGCTTTCTTT. This encodes CASSLQGVKYTEAFF.

The chain couples TRBV18 to TRBJ1-2; D is ambiguous. Germline V gene lookup returns CDR1 KGHSH and CDR2 LQKENI. The V gene lost 3 bases and the J gene lost 4 bases, with 21 bases spanning the gap. The CDR3 covers 17 residues. Here the CDR3 DNA reads TGTGCCAGCTCACCCACCGAGACCTCCGGACGGGGCTATGGCTACACCTTC. Amino acid sequence: CASSPTETSGRGYGYTF. Full variable domain (outside the CDR3, taken from reference TRBV18 and TRBJ1-2): NAGVMQNPRHLVRRRGQEARLRCSPMKGHSHVYWYRQLPEEGLKFMVYLQKENIIDESGMPKERFSAEFPKEGPSILRIQQVVRGDSAAYFCASSPTETSGRGYGYTFGSGTRLTVV.

This chain uses TRBV12-3 or TRBV12-4 with TRBJ1-2, with D perhaps TRBD1 (6 bases). The CDR3 extends over 11 amino acids. Trimming took off 8 bases at V and 5 bases at J, with 9 bases between the two ends. Here the CDR3 DNA reads TGTGCCAGCGGCGGACAGTATGGCTACACCTTC. This translates into CASGGQYGYTF.

The V call is TRBV9, the J call TRBJ2-2; D may be TRBD2 (6 bases). Germline CDR1 and CDR2: SGDLS and YYNGEE. There are 16 residues in the CDR3. Trimming took 7 bases from V and 0 from J, leaving 16 bases between them. The CDR3 spells CASGLSGTSNTGELFF. For the CDR3, the DNA is TGTGCCAGCGGTTTATCCGGGACTTCGAACACCGGGGAGCTGTTTTTT.

The chain joins TRBV30 to TRBJ1-3, with D possibly being TRBD1 (5 bases). Trimming stripped 5 bases from V and 0 bases from J, with 5 bases between. The V gene's germline CDR1 is GTSNPN and CDR2 SVGIG (reference sequence). The length of the CDR3 is 12 residues. The CDR3 here is CAWQGSGNTIYF. The CDR3, as DNA: TGTGCCTGGCAGGGCTCTGGAAACACCATATATTTT.

The genes are TRBV29-1 and TRBJ2-3; weak D call: TRBD2 (5 bases). Germline CDR1 is SQVTM and CDR2 is ANQGSEA. CDR3 length: 14 residues. The germline V and J ends were trimmed by 7 bases and 2 bases, with 16 bases remaining between them. CDR3: CSAAGYGFTDTQYF. CDR3 coding DNA: TGCAGCGCGGCGGGTTATGGGTTCACAGATACGCAGTATTTT.

The CDR3 sequence is CASSPYKNTEAFF. The DNA of the CDR3 is TGCGCCAGCAGCCCGTACAAGAACACTGAAGCTTTCTTT. V is TRBV5-1 and J is TRBJ1-1; D is unclear. The CDR3 sequence is 13 residues long. Between the trimmed V and J ends, which lost 4 bases and 1 base, there was a span of 8 bases. Germline V CDR1 and CDR2: SGHRS, YFSETQ.

The rearrangement uses TRBV29-1 and TRBJ2-7; 11 bases map to TRBD1. This CDR3 is 13 amino acids long. The V segment lost 6 bases and the J segment 3 bases; nucleotides outside the gene matches: 4. The germline CDR1 and CDR2 sequences are SQVTM and ANQGSEA. The CDR3 reads CSVGGQGDYEQYF. The CDR3, as DNA: TGCAGCGTAGGGGGACAGGGGGACTACGAGCAGTACTTC.

The gene calls are TRBV27 and TRBJ2-2; no clear D gene. CDR3 length equals 16 residues. Trimming left V 5 bases short and J 1 base short, with 14 bases between. CDR1 MNHEY and CDR2 SMNVEV come from the germline V gene (reference sequence). CDR3 nucleotides: TGTGCCAGCAGTCCCCTCCGGGTACTGAACACCGGGGAGCTGTTTTTT. Translating gives CASSPLRVLNTGELFF.

V and J are TRBV2 and TRBJ2-3; the D gene is possibly TRBD2 (5 bases). V was cut by 4 bases and J by 2 bases, with 10 bases left in between. This CDR3 region has 14 residues. The germline V gene has CDR1 SNHLY and CDR2 FYNNEI. For the CDR3, the DNA is TGTGCCAGCAGTGGATGGGGAGTCACAGATACGCAGTATTTT. Encoded protein: CASSGWGVTDTQYF.